The 13 T cell receptor beta chains in this list originate from one sample, sequenced in a study of T-cell reconstitution after alpha-beta-depleted transplantation in children. The library targeted TCRbeta and was prepared with unique molecular identifiers. From the PCR reads, TCRdb called clonotypes with MiXCR, one entry per CDR3 protein. The table has about 400,000 distinct CDR3 sequences, about 20% seen once. The sequences come from PBMCs from the stem cell graft donor, collected from the stem cell graft. The receptors originated from a human donor who donated a stem cell graft to a child with acute myeloid leukemia.

This clonotype was picked up a small number of times. The chain combines TRBV12-3 or TRBV12-4 with TRBJ2-7; a possible D gene is TRBD2 (6 bases). The CDR3 spans 13 residues. The V gene lost 6 bases and the J gene lost 6 bases, with 15 bases spanning the gap. The DNA of the CDR3 is TGTGCCAGCAGAACTAGCTCCGAAGGCGAGCAGTACTTC. Amino acid sequence: CASRTSSEGEQYF.

This clonotype showed up many times. The V and J genes are TRBV12-3 or TRBV12-4 and TRBJ2-1, with 10 bases fitting TRBD2. V lost 11 bases, J lost 4 bases, and 5 bases stayed unmatched. The CDR3 runs 13 residues. As DNA, the CDR3 is TGTGCCTCCGGGACTAGCGCTTACAATGAGCAGTTCTTC. The encoded protein is CASGTSAYNEQFF.

In this sample, this clonotype turned up many times. The rearrangement links TRBV29-1 to TRBJ2-7; the D is unclear. This CDR3 is built from 13 residues. The germline CDR1 and CDR2 sequences are SQVTM and ANQGSEA. V was pared by 1 base and J by 2 bases, with 9 bases between. The chain's CDR3 is CSVEGHSPYEQYF. CDR3 nucleotides: TGCAGCGTTGAAGGTCACAGCCCCTACGAGCAGTACTTC.

The chain joins TRBV7-2 to TRBJ1-1, with TRBD1 as a possible D gene (6 bases). Germline CDR1 is SGHTA and CDR2 is FQGNSA. Trimming removed 5 bases from V and 1 base from J, with 23 bases in between. The CDR3 consists of 18 residues. The chain's CDR3 is CASSLRAQGTQANTEAFF. CDR3 DNA: TGTGCCAGCAGCCTTAGGGCACAGGGAACCCAAGCGAACACTGAAGCTTTCTTT.

This clonotype has just a few counts. The chain has TRBV25-1 and TRBJ2-6, with TRBD2 as a possible D gene (6 bases). Per the germline V gene, CDR1 is MGHDK and CDR2 is SYGVNS. The CDR3 is made up of 15 amino acids. The V end was cut by 5 bases, the J end by 7 bases, with 15 bases between. CDR3 in DNA: TGTGCCAGCAGTACCCGGGGGATGGGTGCCAACGTCCTGACTTTC. Translating gives CASSTRGMGANVLTF. Full variable domain (remainder filled in from reference TRBV25-1 and TRBJ2-6): EADIYQTPRYLVIGTGKKITLECSQTMGHDKMYWYQQDPGMELHLIHYSYGVNSTEKGDLSSESTVSRIRTEHFPLTLESARPSHTSQYLCASSTRGMGANVLTFGAGSRLTVL.

This chain joins TRBV5-1 and TRBJ2-3; D gene uncertain. The CDR3 has 14 residues. V was clipped by 0 bases and J by 4 bases, with 9 bases between them. CDR1 is SGHRS, CDR2 YFSETQ, per germline. The CDR3 protein is CASSLGVESDTQYF. In nucleotides, the CDR3 is TGCGCCAGCAGCTTGGGGGTAGAATCAGATACGCAGTATTTT.

This clonotype was seen only a few times. One end of the junction varies from germline; a read error may be responsible. The chain couples TRBV12-3 or TRBV12-4 to TRBJ2-7; D possibly uses TRBD1 or TRBD2 (6 bases each). The CDR3 consists of 13 residues. CDR3 in amino acids: CASSMDLWARGHF. The DNA of the CDR3 is TGTGCCAGCAGTATGGACCTCTGGGCCCGGGGGCACTTC.

This clonotype has just a few counts. CDR3 in DNA: TGCAGCGTCACCAGGGGAGGGGATACGCAGTATTTT. Its translation is CSVTRGGDTQYF. The rearrangement uses TRBV29-1 and TRBJ2-3; a weak D match, TRBD2 (7 bases). Germline CDR1 and CDR2: SQVTM and ANQGSEA. Trimming cost V 6 bases and J 6 bases, with 13 bases left between them. This CDR3 comprises 12 residues.

This chain links TRBV12-3 or TRBV12-4 with TRBJ2-3; TRBD2 matches at 8 bases. V shed 6 bases and J 1 base; nucleotides not matched to a gene: 3. The CDR3 is made up of 14 amino acids. CDR3 nucleotide sequence: TGTGCCAGCAGCGAACTAGCGGGCACAGATACGCAGTATTTT. This translates into CASSELAGTDTQYF.

This clonotype turned up a few times. This chain joins TRBV6-1 and TRBJ1-1; no reliable D call. The CDR3 contains 14 residues. V was shortened by 8 bases and J by 2 bases, with 15 bases between the two germline ends. The germline V gene has CDR1 MNHNS and CDR2 SASEGT. CDR3 nucleotides: TGTGCCAGCGTAAGGACGGCGACTAACACTGAAGCTTTCTTT. The encoded protein is CASVRTATNTEAFF.

The V gene is TRBV7-9, the J gene TRBJ2-2; D remains unclear. The V and J ends lost 0 bases and 0 bases respectively, with 5 bases between them. Germline V gives CDR1 SEHNR, CDR2 FQNEAQ (reference sequence). The CDR3 contains 15 residues. Written as DNA, the CDR3 is TGTGCCAGCAGCTTAGCTAATTCGAACACCGGGGAGCTGTTTTTT. This translates into CASSLANSNTGELFF.

This clonotype came up a few times. V gene TRBV5-1 combines with J gene TRBJ2-5; D might be TRBD1 (5 bases). The CDR3 has 14 amino acids. Germline V gene sequence: CDR1 SGHRS, CDR2 YFSETQ. Trimming pared 1 base from V and 2 bases from J, leaving 9 bases between. CDR3 loop: CASSLLTGQETQYF. CDR3 coding DNA: TGCGCCAGCAGCTTGTTAACAGGACAAGAGACCCAGTACTTC.

This clonotype has more than one count but fewer than ten. The chain links TRBV12-3 or TRBV12-4 to TRBJ2-7; D gene unclear. V was trimmed by 6 bases and J by 3 bases, leaving 12 bases between them. The CDR3 consists of 13 residues. CDR3: CASSQAPFYEQYF. Written as DNA, the CDR3 is TGTGCCAGCAGCCAAGCCCCCTTCTACGAGCAGTACTTC.